This entry lists 21 T cell receptor beta chains sequenced from one sample in a study of cytomegalovirus exposure and HLA in healthy donors. In the PCR, 60 Vbeta and 13 Jbeta primers were used. The repertoire was sequenced with immunoSEQ multiplex PCR; TCRdb's copy has only in-frame clones and lacks some. The sample has more than 150,000 clones; roughly 80% are singletons. The sample consisted of PBMCs. These receptor sequences come from a man aged 40-50 years in good health and CMV-seropositive.

This sequence joins TRBV2 and TRBJ1-1; no firm D call. CDR3 length equals 12 residues. V gave up 8 bases and J gave up 2 bases, with 9 bases separating them. Germline-derived CDR1 and CDR2 are SNHLY and FYNNEI. CDR3 coding DNA: TGTGCCAGCTTAGTCGGTAACACTGAAGCTTTCTTT. Amino acid sequence: CASLVGNTEAFF.

This clone was observed once. The chain recombines TRBV19 with TRBJ1-2; 7 bases are shared with TRBD1. Germline assignment: CDR1 LNHDA and CDR2 SQIVND (reference sequence). With V trimmed by 7 bases and J by 8 bases, 7 bases remained unmatched. This CDR3 contains 12 residues. The CDR3 reads CASTDRAGGYTF. For the CDR3, the DNA is TGTGCCAGTACTGACAGGGCAGGAGGCTACACCTTC.

The chain combines TRBV6-1 with TRBJ1-6; 8 positions agree with TRBD1. V dropped 4 bases and J dropped 6; count of bases not matched to a gene: 8. This CDR3 is built from 16 residues. Germline CDR1 reads MNHNS; CDR2 reads SASEGT. The CDR3 loop is CASSGNGQGGNSPLHF. As DNA, the CDR3 is TGTGCCAGCAGTGGAAATGGACAGGGAGGTAATTCACCCCTCCACTTT.

This clone was seen once. The genes are TRBV10-2 and TRBJ2-1; 9 bases fit TRBD2. Germline V gene sequence: CDR1 WSHSY, CDR2 SAAADI. CDR3 length: 16 amino acids. The V gene end was trimmed by 2 bases and the J gene end by 4 bases; junction bases not matched to a gene: 6. CDR3 nucleotide sequence: TGCGCCAGCAGTGAGCGAGCGGGGGGCCAGTACAATGAGCAGTTCTTC. Translation gives CASSERAGGQYNEQFF.

The chain joins TRBV10-3 to TRBJ1-1, with 8 bases identical to TRBD1. The germline V gene encodes CDR1 ENHRY and CDR2 SYGVKD. CDR3 length equals 11 residues. V shed 10 bases and J 8 bases; nucleotides not matched to a gene: 6. In nucleotides, the CDR3 is TGTGCCACCTACCGGGACAGGGAAGCTTTCTTT. It translates to CATYRDREAFF.

Only one count was recorded for this clone. V gene TRBV18 combines with J gene TRBJ1-2; D is unclear. V lost 1 base and J lost 0, with 12 bases in between. There are 16 residues in the CDR3. Germline lookup yields CDR1 KGHSH and CDR2 LQKENI. For the CDR3, the DNA is TGTGCCAGCTCACCACGTTCCGGGGAGGCTAACTATGGCTACACCTTC. Translating gives CASSPRSGEANYGYTF.

The V gene is TRBV7-2, the J gene TRBJ1-6; 9 bases are shared with TRBD1. Trimming cost V 1 base and J 16 bases; bases outside gene matches: 11. Germline V CDR1 and CDR2: SGHTA, FQGNSA. The CDR3 spans 15 residues. CDR3: CASSLGQGVGRGLHF. CDR3 in DNA: TGTGCCAGCAGCTTAGGACAGGGGGTGGGACGGGGACTCCACTTT.

The chain employs TRBV7-9 and TRBJ1-4; TRBD1 agrees at 7 bases. Germline V CDR1 and CDR2: SEHNR, FQNEAQ (reference sequence). V gave up 5 bases and J gave up 6 bases; unmatched junction bases: 9. CDR3 length: 15 residues. CDR3 loop: CASSTTGEKYEKLFF. CDR3 coding DNA: TGTGCCAGCAGCACTACAGGGGAGAAGTATGAAAAACTGTTTTTT. Supplemented by reference TRBV7-9 and TRBJ1-4, the full variable domain reads DTGVSQNPRHKITKRGQNVTFRCDPISEHNRLYWYRQTLGQGPEFLTYFQNEAQLEKSRLLSDRFSAERPKGSFSTLEIQRTEQGDSAMYLCASSTTGEKYEKLFFGSGTQLSVL.

V gene TRBV27 combines with J gene TRBJ2-5, with 14 bases fitting TRBD2. This CDR3 has 19 residues. Per germline, CDR1 MNHEY and CDR2 SMNVEV (reference sequence). V shed 7 bases, J shed 0 bases, and the junction held 13 bases outside the gene matches. The chain's CDR3 is CASKTRTSGGLFHQETQYF. In nucleotides, the CDR3 is TGTGCCAGCAAGACGAGGACTAGCGGGGGGCTATTCCACCAAGAGACCCAGTACTTC.

This sequence joins TRBV7-2 and TRBJ2-5; 9 positions agree with TRBD1. The V segment lost 3 bases and the J segment 3 bases; nucleotides outside the gene matches: 2. The germline gives CDR1 SGHTA, CDR2 FQGNSA. There are 14 residues in the CDR3. CDR3 loop: CASSFWTGEETQYF. The CDR3 region has the DNA TGTGCCAGCAGCTTCTGGACAGGGGAAGAGACCCAGTACTTC.

This chain links TRBV28 with TRBJ2-7; TRBD1 matches at 9 bases. The CDR3 consists of 13 residues. Germline V gene data show CDR1 as MDHEN and CDR2 as SYDVKM. V lost 6 bases to trimming and J lost 5 bases; unmatched junction nucleotides: 5. The CDR3 spells CASRGQGRDEQYF. In DNA, the CDR3 is TGTGCCAGCAGGGGACAGGGTCGGGACGAGCAGTACTTC.

The rearrangement links TRBV7-6 to TRBJ1-1; D perhaps matches TRBD1 (6 bases). The CDR3 runs 14 residues. CDR1 is SGHVS and CDR2 is FNYEAQ in the germline V gene. V lost 5 bases to trimming and J lost 5 bases, with 15 bases between them. DNA of the CDR3: TGTGCCAGCAGCCCCCCTGGGGGCCATACTGAAGCTTTCTTT. Translation gives CASSPPGGHTEAFF. Looking up the rest from reference TRBV7-6 and TRBJ1-1 gives the full variable domain: GAGVSQSPRYKVTKRGQDVALRCDPISGHVSLYWYRQALGQGPEFLTYFNYEAQQDKSGLPNDRFSAERPEGSISTLTIQRTEQRDSAMYRCASSPPGGHTEAFFGQGTRLTVV.

With respect to this clone: Because it lacks the conserved phenylalanine or tryptophan at the end, this CDR3 is likely a read error. The DNA is omitted, as the CDR3 cannot be located on it reliably, and the CDR3 follows TCRdb's listing. The chain combines TRBV7-8 with TRBJ2-7; TRBD2 reflects the table's D call only, with no check against the DNA. The CDR3 has 12 residues if both end residues are counted. From germline, CDR1 is SGHVS and CDR2 FQNEAQ. The CDR3 sequence: CASSSFTSGATI.

The V gene is TRBV28, the J gene TRBJ2-7, with D perhaps matching TRBD1 (5 bases). V lost 6 bases to trimming and J lost 7 bases, with 19 bases between them. Germline V gene lookup returns CDR1 MDHEN and CDR2 SYDVKM. The CDR3 runs to 14 residues. CDR3 in DNA: TGTGCCAGCAGGGCGCCGACCCGGGCAGGGGAGCAGTACTTC. Residues: CASRAPTRAGEQYF.

The chain recombines TRBV5-1 with TRBJ1-1, with D maybe TRBD1 (5 bases). Germline assignment: CDR1 SGHRS and CDR2 YFSETQ. Trimming removed 0 bases at V and 4 bases at J, with 10 bases between. This CDR3 is built from 14 residues. The CDR3 DNA reads TGCGCCAGCAGCTTGGTGGGGGGAGGCACTGAAGCTTTCTTT. It codes for CASSLVGGGTEAFF.

The chain joins TRBV7-6 to TRBJ2-1; TRBD2 matches at 7 bases. From germline, CDR1 is SGHVS and CDR2 FNYEAQ. The CDR3 is 13 residues long. J was trimmed by 7 bases and V by 5 bases; bases with no gene match: 5. CDR3 amino acids: CASSGGVLNEQFF. DNA of the CDR3: TGTGCCAGCAGCGGGGGGGTCCTGAATGAGCAGTTCTTC.

Note on this clone: The sample holds other DNA sequences that translate to the same CDR3. J is TRBJ1-1 and V is TRBV7-8; TRBD1 aligns across 7 bases. V gave up 0 bases and J gave up 1 base; unmatched junction bases: 2. Germline CDR1 and CDR2: SGHVS and FQNEAQ. The CDR3 sequence is 15 residues long. In nucleotides, the CDR3 is TGTGCCAGCAGCTTAGCAGGGGGCCCGAACACTGAAGCTTTCTTT. It yields the protein CASSLAGGPNTEAFF.

The chain uses TRBV19 and TRBJ1-1; TRBD1 agrees at 7 bases. Trimming took 0 bases from V and 1 from J; bases not matched to a gene: 5. CDR1 is LNHDA and CDR2 is SQIVND in the germline V gene (reference sequence). The CDR3 runs to 16 residues. This CDR3 is CASSIDTGQKNTEAFF. The DNA of the CDR3 is TGTGCCAGTAGTATAGATACGGGACAGAAGAACACTGAAGCTTTCTTT.

The gene calls are TRBV5-6 and TRBJ1-5; D uncertain. The CDR3 consists of 14 residues. Germline V gene data show CDR1 as SGHDT and CDR2 as YYEEEE. The ends were cut back, 4 bases at V and 5 bases at J, with 13 bases in the middle. The CDR3 spells CASSVLRGDQPQHF. DNA of the CDR3: TGTGCCAGCAGCGTACTCCGCGGTGATCAGCCCCAGCATTTT.

This clone was recorded once. The CDR3 coding sequence is TGCGCCAGCAGCCCAGCCGCGGGCCCCTACGAGCAGTACTTC. It encodes CASSPAAGPYEQYF. This chain joins TRBV4-1 and TRBJ2-5; tentatively, D is TRBD2 (5 bases). The DNA end lines up better with TRBJ2-7; the J call may be wrong. This CDR3 has 14 residues. Germline V gives CDR1 MGHRA, CDR2 YSYEKL.

The V and J genes are TRBV6-1 and TRBJ2-3, with D perhaps TRBD2 (6 bases). The CDR3 is 15 residues long. The V and J ends lost 4 bases and 3 bases respectively, with 14 bases between them. In germline, CDR1 is MNHNS, CDR2 SASEGT. The CDR3 spells CASSGLGRSTDTQYF. The DNA for the CDR3 is TGTGCCAGCAGTGGGTTGGGGAGGAGTACAGATACGCAGTATTTT.